The next 25 T cell receptor beta chains were all read from a single sample in a study of T-cell reconstitution after alpha-beta-depleted transplantation in children. The library targeted TCRbeta and was prepared with unique molecular identifiers. TCRdb fed the PCR reads into MiXCR, producing one record per CDR3 protein. Of around 600,000 distinct CDR3 sequences in the sample, over 15% are singletons; the top ten hold around 0.96%. The specimen was PBMCs from the stem cell graft donor, collected from the stem cell graft. All receptors derive from a human donor who donated a stem cell graft to a child with acute myeloid leukemia.

This clonotype was observed a handful of times. The J gene is TRBJ1-2, the V gene TRBV29-1; TRBD1 matches 7 bases. Germline V gene lookup returns CDR1 SQVTM and CDR2 ANQGSEA. Trimming removed 5 bases from V and 4 bases from J; junction bases left unmatched: 7. This CDR3 spans 13 amino acids. CDR3 sequence: CSVPQGGLYGYTF. CDR3 in DNA: TGCAGCGTTCCTCAGGGGGGCCTCTATGGCTACACCTTC.

As regards this clonotype: One base separates it from a far larger clone, so it is likely a read error. The V and J genes are TRBV14 and TRBJ2-5, with TRBD1 identical over 9 bases. The CDR3 is 14 residues long. Germline CDR1 SGHDN, CDR2 FVKESK. CDR3 amino acids: CAISLGQGQETQYF. The DNA for the CDR3 is TGTGCCATCAGCCTTGGACAGGGGCAAGAGACCCAGTACTTC.

The chain uses TRBV7-9 and TRBJ1-1; 11 bases align to TRBD1. Germline values: CDR1 SEHNR, CDR2 FQNEAQ (reference sequence). The CDR3 runs to 17 residues. The V gene end was trimmed by 4 bases and the J gene end by 8 bases; junction bases not matched to a gene: 15. The CDR3 DNA reads TGTGCCAGCAGCTCTTGGGGTGGGACAGGGGGAGACATGGAAGCTTTCTTT. Translated: CASSSWGGTGGDMEAFF.

The J gene is TRBJ1-5, the V gene TRBV12-3 or TRBV12-4; TRBD1 agrees at 12 bases. The V segment lost 6 bases and the J segment 6 bases; nucleotides outside the gene matches: 6. This CDR3 is built from 15 residues. CDR3 DNA sequence: TGTGCCAGCAGCCTAGGGGACAGGGGGCTTCAGCCCCAGCATTTT. As protein: CASSLGDRGLQPQHF.

As to this clonotype: A clone one base away is much larger, so this may be a read error. The chain couples TRBV13 to TRBJ2-7; D is undetermined. Trimming took off 1 base at V and 5 bases at J, with 6 bases between the two ends. The germline V gene has CDR1 PRHDT and CDR2 FYEKMQ (reference sequence). The CDR3 extends over 12 amino acids. The CDR3 is CASSLVLNEQYV. In DNA form, the CDR3 reads TGTGCCAGCAGCTTAGTCCTGAACGAGCAGTACGTC.

This clonotype was recorded a few times. The chain joins TRBV5-6 to TRBJ2-3; 11 nucleotides agree with TRBD2. The CDR3 is 16 amino acids. Germline values: CDR1 SGHDT, CDR2 YYEEEE. V dropped 2 bases and J dropped 4; count of bases not matched to a gene: 6. CDR3 coding DNA: TGTGCCAGCAGCTTACGTAGCGGGGGGGCTTCAGATACGCAGTATTTT. This encodes CASSLRSGGASDTQYF. The full variable domain, in which reference TRBV5-6 and TRBJ2-3 provide the parts outside the CDR3, is DAGVTQSPTHLIKTRGQQVTLRCSPKSGHDTVSWYQQALGQGPQFIFQYYEEEERQRGNFPDRFSGHQFPNYSSELNVNALLLGDSALYLCASSLRSGGASDTQYFGPGTRLTVL.

The chain recombines TRBV5-1 with TRBJ1-3, with TRBD1 identical over 8 bases. The CDR3 loop spans 18 amino acids. The V gene end was trimmed by 4 bases and the J gene end by 0 bases; junction bases not matched to a gene: 12. Germline V gene lookup returns CDR1 SGHRS and CDR2 YFSETQ. CDR3 coding DNA: TGCGCCAGCAGCCCAGGGACAGGTTATGAGTCCTCTGGAAACACCATATATTTT. This gives the protein CASSPGTGYESSGNTIYF.

This clonotype was counted at least ten times. The CDR3 loop is CSPIGTSGGTDTQYF. As DNA, the CDR3 is TGCAGTCCGATTGGGACTAGCGGGGGAACCGATACGCAGTATTTT. This chain links TRBV20-1 with TRBJ2-3; 14 bases line up with TRBD2. This CDR3 has 15 residues. Trimming took 8 bases from V and 6 from J; bases not matched to a gene: 10. Germline V gene lookup returns CDR1 DFQATT and CDR2 SNEGSKA (reference sequence).

This clonotype occurred many times. DNA for the CDR3: TGTGCAGGAGCCCAGTCCTACAATGAGCAGTTCTTC. Translating it yields CAGAQSYNEQFF. The chain recombines TRBV7-9 with TRBJ2-1; no clear D. Germline V gives CDR1 SEHNR, CDR2 FQNEAQ (reference sequence). The CDR3 has 12 residues.

The chain uses TRBV12-5 and TRBJ2-2, with D tentatively TRBD1 (5 bases). This CDR3 comprises 14 residues. V lost 4 bases, J lost 3 bases, and 9 bases lay in between. Germline V gene data show CDR1 as LGHNT and CDR2 as FRNRAP. The DNA of the CDR3 is TGTGCTAGTGGTTCAGCAGGGTACACCGGGGAGCTGTTTTTT. Its translation is CASGSAGYTGELFF.

V and J are TRBV12-3 or TRBV12-4 and TRBJ2-5; D is possibly TRBD2 (5 bases). The length of the CDR3 is 14 residues. V dropped 6 bases and J dropped 3 bases, with 14 bases sitting between them. CDR3 sequence: CASRPGYGEETQYF. The CDR3 coding sequence is TGTGCCAGCAGGCCGGGGTACGGGGAAGAGACCCAGTACTTC.

The V and J genes are TRBV20-1 and TRBJ1-1; D unresolved. Trimming pared 5 bases from V and 1 base from J, leaving 11 bases between. Germline V lookup: CDR1 DFQATT, CDR2 SNEGSKA (reference sequence). This CDR3 region has 13 residues. The CDR3 DNA reads TGCAGTGCTCCGAAAGGAAAGAACACTGAAGCTTTCTTT. Protein: CSAPKGKNTEAFF.

In its sample, this clonotype was seen a few times. The rearrangement links TRBV12-3 or TRBV12-4 to TRBJ1-3, with D perhaps matching TRBD1 (5 bases). This CDR3 region has 17 residues. V lost 2 bases, J lost 4 bases, and 18 bases lay in between. CDR3 amino acids: CASSLWTDRPSGNTIYF. The CDR3 nucleotides are TGTGCCAGCAGTTTATGGACCGACAGACCTTCAGGAAACACCATATATTTT.

With respect to this clonotype: This may stem from a read error, because a much larger clone lies one nucleotide away. The DNA of the CDR3 is TGTGCCCGCAGCCGAATGAGCTCCTACGAGCAGTACTTC. Protein sequence: CARSRMSSYEQYF. The rearrangement links TRBV3-1 to TRBJ2-7; D gene ambiguous. This CDR3 is built from 13 residues. Germline-derived CDR1 and CDR2 are LGHDT and YNNKEL (reference sequence).

This clonotype turned up a few times. The CDR3 loop reads CASSQDFSSTDTQYF. CDR3 nucleotides: TGTGCCAGCAGCCAGGACTTCTCTAGCACAGATACGCAGTATTTT. The V gene is TRBV5-5, the J gene TRBJ2-3; weak D call: TRBD2 (5 bases). This CDR3 contains 15 residues. Trimming removed 4 bases from V and 0 bases from J, with 12 bases in between. The germline V gene has CDR1 SGHKS and CDR2 YYEKEE (reference sequence).

The chain recombines TRBV20-1 with TRBJ2-1; TRBD1 matches 7 bases. After removal of 4 bases from V and 4 bases from J, the junction contained 7 bases not matched to a gene. From germline, CDR1 is DFQATT and CDR2 SNEGSKA (reference sequence). The CDR3 contains 14 residues. CDR3 sequence reads: CSATGQSKYNEQFF. The CDR3 DNA reads TGCAGTGCTACGGGACAGTCTAAGTACAATGAGCAGTTCTTC.

V gene TRBV20-1 combines with J gene TRBJ2-6; D may be TRBD1 or TRBD2 (6 bases each). The CDR3 runs to 16 residues. Per the germline V gene, CDR1 is DFQATT and CDR2 is SNEGSKA (reference sequence). V was shortened by 2 bases and J by 0 bases, with 11 bases between the two germline ends. CDR3 nucleotide sequence: TGCAGTGCTAGACGACGGGGGCCCTCTGGGGCCAACGTCCTGACTTTC. Protein sequence: CSARRRGPSGANVLTF.

This clonotype was seen only a few times. V and J are TRBV20-1 and TRBJ2-1; 9 bases align to TRBD2. Germline-derived CDR1 and CDR2 are DFQATT and SNEGSKA (reference sequence). After removal of 5 bases from V and 7 bases from J, the junction contained 6 bases not matched to a gene. The CDR3 has 13 residues. The CDR3 protein is CSAGASGENEQFF. The CDR3, as DNA: TGCAGTGCTGGAGCTAGCGGGGAAAATGAGCAGTTCTTC.

This clonotype has more than one count but fewer than ten. The J gene is TRBJ2-5, the V gene TRBV7-2; TRBD1 agrees at 11 bases. Trimming removed 4 bases from V and 5 bases from J; junction bases left unmatched: 3. CDR3 length equals 14 residues. Germline V gene data show CDR1 as SGHTA and CDR2 as FQGNSA. For the CDR3, the DNA is TGTGCCAGCAGCTCGGACAGGGGGCCGGAGACCCAGTACTTC. This sequence encodes CASSSDRGPETQYF.

The V gene is TRBV21-1, the J gene TRBJ2-7; whether TRBD1, the table's D call, matches the DNA was not checked. TRBV21-1 is noted as a pseudogene. The CDR3 runs to 12 residues. CDR3 sequence: CATGGQLYEQYV. For the CDR3, the DNA is TGTGCCACCGGGGGACAGTTATACGAGCAGTACGTC.

The gene calls are TRBV10-3 and TRBJ2-7; the D gene is possibly TRBD1 (6 bases). V was trimmed by 2 bases and J by 2 bases, leaving 10 bases between them. The CDR3 is 14 amino acids. Per the germline V gene, CDR1 is ENHRY and CDR2 is SYGVKD. DNA of the CDR3: TGTGCCATCAGTGAGGACAGGCACCCCTACGAGCAGTACTTC. Its protein product is CAISEDRHPYEQYF.

V and J are TRBV12-3 or TRBV12-4 and TRBJ2-3; D may be TRBD1 or TRBD2 (7 bases each). This CDR3 contains 16 residues. The V end was cut by 8 bases, the J end by 0 bases, with 18 bases between. CDR3 bases: TGTGCCAGCGAATCAGGGGGGGCCGTGAGCACAGATACGCAGTATTTT. It is translated as CASESGGAVSTDTQYF.

The rearrangement uses TRBV12-3 or TRBV12-4 and TRBJ2-1; 9 positions match TRBD2. The CDR3 runs to 15 residues. Unmatched junction bases numbered 6, after V lost 2 bases and J lost 7 bases. In nucleotides, the CDR3 is TGTGCCAGCAGTTTACGACTAGCGGAGGAGAATGAGCAGTTCTTC. Protein product: CASSLRLAEENEQFF.

V usage is TRBV7-2 and J usage is TRBJ2-2; 8 bases align to TRBD1. The CDR3 runs to 15 residues. V was clipped by 5 bases and J by 6 bases; unmatched bases: 8. The germline gives CDR1 SGHTA, CDR2 FQGNSA. As DNA, the CDR3 is TGTGCCAGCAGCCCCTGGGACAGGCGGGCCGGGGAGCTGTTTTTT. It specifies CASSPWDRRAGELFF.

This clonotype appeared many times. The V gene is TRBV29-1, the J gene TRBJ2-6, with D hard to call. Trimming took off 2 bases at V and 0 bases at J, with 20 bases between the two ends. The CDR3 length is 19 residues. Germline values: CDR1 SQVTM, CDR2 ANQGSEA. CDR3 coding DNA: TGCAGCGTTGAAAGGTTTGTGGCACAAGACAACTCTGGGGCCAACGTCCTGACTTTC. This translates into CSVERFVAQDNSGANVLTF. The full variable domain, in which reference TRBV29-1 and TRBJ2-6 provide the parts outside the CDR3, is SAVISQKPSRDICQRGTSLTIQCQVDSQVTMMFWYRQQPGQSLTLIATANQGSEATYESGFVIDKFPISRPNLTFSTLTVSNMSPEDSSIYLCSVERFVAQDNSGANVLTFGAGSRLTVL.